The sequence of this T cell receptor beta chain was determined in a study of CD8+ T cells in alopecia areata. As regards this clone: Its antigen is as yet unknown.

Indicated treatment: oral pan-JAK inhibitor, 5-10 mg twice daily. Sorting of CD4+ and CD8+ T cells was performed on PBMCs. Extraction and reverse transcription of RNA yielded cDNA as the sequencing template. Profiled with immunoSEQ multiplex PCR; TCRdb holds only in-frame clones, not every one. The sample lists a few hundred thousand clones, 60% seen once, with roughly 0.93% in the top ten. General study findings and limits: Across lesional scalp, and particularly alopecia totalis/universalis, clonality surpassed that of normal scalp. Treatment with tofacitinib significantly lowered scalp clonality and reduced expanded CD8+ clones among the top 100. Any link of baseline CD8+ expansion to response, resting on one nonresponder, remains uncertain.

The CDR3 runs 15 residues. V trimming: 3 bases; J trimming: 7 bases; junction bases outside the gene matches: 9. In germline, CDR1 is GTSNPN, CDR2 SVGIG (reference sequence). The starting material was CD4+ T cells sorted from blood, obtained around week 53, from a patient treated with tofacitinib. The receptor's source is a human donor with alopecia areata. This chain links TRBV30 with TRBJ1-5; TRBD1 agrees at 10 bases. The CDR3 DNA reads TGTGCCTGGAGCCGGGGGGGACAGGGGAAGCAGCCCCAGCATTTT. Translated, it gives CAWSRGGQGKQPQHF.